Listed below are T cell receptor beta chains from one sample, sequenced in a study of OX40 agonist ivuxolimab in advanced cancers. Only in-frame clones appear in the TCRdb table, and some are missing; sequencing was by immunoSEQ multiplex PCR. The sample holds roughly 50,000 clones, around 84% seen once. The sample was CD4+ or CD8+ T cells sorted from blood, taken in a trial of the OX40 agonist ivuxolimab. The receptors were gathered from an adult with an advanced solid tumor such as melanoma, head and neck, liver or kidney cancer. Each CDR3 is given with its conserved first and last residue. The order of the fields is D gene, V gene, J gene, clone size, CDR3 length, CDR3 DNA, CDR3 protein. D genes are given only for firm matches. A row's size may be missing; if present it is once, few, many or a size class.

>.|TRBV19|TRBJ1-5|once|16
TGTGCCAGTAGTATAGCTTTGACAGCCCACAATCAGCCCCAGCATTTT
CASSIALTAHNQPQHF
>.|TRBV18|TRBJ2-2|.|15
TGTGCCAGCTCACAACAGTCAAGTGGCGCCGGGGAGCTGTTTTTT
CASSQQSSGAGELFF
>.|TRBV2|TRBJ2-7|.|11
TGTGCCAGCAGGAACTCCTACGAGCAGTACTTC
CASRNSYEQYF
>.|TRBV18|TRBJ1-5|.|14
TGTGCCAGCTCACCAGACAGGCTTAATCAGCCCCAGCATTTT
CASSPDRLNQPQHF
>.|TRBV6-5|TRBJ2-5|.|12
TGTGCCAGCAGTTTTCGGGGAGAGACCCAGTACTTC
CASSFRGETQYF
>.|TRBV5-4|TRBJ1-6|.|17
TGTGCCAGCAGCTCGCGGAAAAGGGTTTCCTATAATTCACCCCTCCACTTT
CASSSRKRVSYNSPLHF
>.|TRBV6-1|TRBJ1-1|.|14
TGTGCCAGCAGTGAAGCGCGCTATTCGACTGAAGCTTTCTTT
CASSEARYSTEAFF
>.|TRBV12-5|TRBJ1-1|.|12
TGTGCTAGTGGTTTGGTAGATACTGAAGCTTTCTTT
CASGLVDTEAFF
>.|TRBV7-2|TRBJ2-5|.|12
TGTGCCAGCACCCCTTGGCGAGAGACCCAGTACTTC
CASTPWRETQYF
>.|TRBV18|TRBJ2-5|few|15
TGTGCCAGCTCACGTTGGACGGGGTATCAAGAGACCCAGTACTTC
CASSRWTGYQETQYF
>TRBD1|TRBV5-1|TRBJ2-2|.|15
TGCGCCAGCAGCGGGGGACAGGTTCTTCCCGGGGAGCTGTTTTTT
CASSGGQVLPGELFF
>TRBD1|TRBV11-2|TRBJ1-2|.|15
TGTGCCAGCAGCTTGGGGACAGGAGAATTCTATGGCTACACCTTC
CASSLGTGEFYGYTF
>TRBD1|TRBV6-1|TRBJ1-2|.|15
TGTGCCAGCAGTCGTCCGGGACAGGGGACCTATGGCTACACCTTC
CASSRPGQGTYGYTF
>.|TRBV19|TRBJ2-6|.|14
TGTGCCAGTTTCGACAAGTCTGGGGCCAACGTCCTGACTTTC
CASFDKSGANVLTF
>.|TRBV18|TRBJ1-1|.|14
TGTGCCAGCTCCCCCGAGGCAGGGAACTATGAAGCTTTCTTT
CASSPEAGNYEAFF
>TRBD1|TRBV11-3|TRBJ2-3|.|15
TGTGCCAGCAGCCTCGGACAGGGGCTAGGGGATACGCAGTATTTT
CASSLGQGLGDTQYF
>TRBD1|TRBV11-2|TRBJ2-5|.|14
TGTGCCAGCAGCTCCCGACAGGGAGAAGAGACCCAGTACTTC
CASSSRQGEETQYF
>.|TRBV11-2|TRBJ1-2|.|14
TGTGCCAGCAGCTTAGATCCTGGTCAGGGCGGCTACACCTTC
CASSLDPGQGGYTF
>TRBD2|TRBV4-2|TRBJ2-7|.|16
TGTGCCAGCAGCCGGACTAGCGGGGAGGGATTCTACGAGCAGTACTTC
CASSRTSGEGFYEQYF
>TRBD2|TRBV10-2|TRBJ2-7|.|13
TGCGCCAGCAGCCTCGGGGGGTCCTACGAGCAGTACTTC
CASSLGGSYEQYF
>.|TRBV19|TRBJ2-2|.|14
TGTGCCAGTAGTGAAACTGCTAACACCGGGGAGCTGTTTTTT
CASSETANTGELFF
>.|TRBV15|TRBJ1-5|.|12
TGTGCCACCAGCAGAGATCTTCAGCCCCAGCATTTT
CATSRDLQPQHF
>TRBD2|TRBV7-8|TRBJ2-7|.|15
TGTGCCAGCAGCTTAGGGGGAGCGGGAGGCTACGAGCAGTACTTC
CASSLGGAGGYEQYF
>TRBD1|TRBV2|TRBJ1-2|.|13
TGTGCCAGCAGGGGACAGGGGGTCCATGGCTACACCTTC
CASRGQGVHGYTF
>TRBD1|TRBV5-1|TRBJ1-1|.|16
TGCGCCAGCAGCTTGGGGGGACAGGGTCCGGGGACTGAAGCTTTCTTT
CASSLGGQGPGTEAFF
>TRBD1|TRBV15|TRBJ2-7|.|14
TGTGCCACCAAAGACAGGGGTAACTCCTACGAGCAGTACTTC
CATKDRGNSYEQYF
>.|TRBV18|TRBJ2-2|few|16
TGTGCCAGCTCGCCCATAACAACAACGAACACCGGGGAGCTGTTTTTT
CASSPITTTNTGELFF
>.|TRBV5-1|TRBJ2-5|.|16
TGCGCCAGCAAATTGGGGCGTGTTTCGACGGAGGAGACCCAGTACTTC
CASKLGRVSTEETQYF
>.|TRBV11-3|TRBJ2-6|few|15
TGTGCCAGCAGCTTAGGTGGTTCCGGGGCCAACGTCCTGACTTTC
CASSLGGSGANVLTF
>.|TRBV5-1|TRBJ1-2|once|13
TGCGCCAGCAGCTTGGCGGGGGTGAATGGCTACACCTTC
CASSLAGVNGYTF
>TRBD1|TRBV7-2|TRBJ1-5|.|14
TGTGCCAGCAGCACCGACAGGGGGCTTCAGCCCCAGCATTTT
CASSTDRGLQPQHF
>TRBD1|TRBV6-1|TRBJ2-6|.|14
TGTGCCAGCAAACAGGGGAATGGGGCCAACGTCCTGACTTTC
CASKQGNGANVLTF
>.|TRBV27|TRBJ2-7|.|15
TGTGCCAGCAGAATTGGACAGTCTAGCTCCTACGAGCAGTACTTC
CASRIGQSSSYEQYF
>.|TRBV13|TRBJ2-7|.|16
TGTGCCAGCAGCGGCGGGGTCGGACAGGAGATCTACGAGCAGTACTTC
CASSGGVGQEIYEQYF
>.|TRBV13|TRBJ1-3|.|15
TGTGCCAGCAGCTCCGATCCACTGGGAGGAAACACCATATATTTT
CASSSDPLGGNTIYF
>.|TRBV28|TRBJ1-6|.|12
TGTGCCAGCATGCGGTTAGGTTCACCCCTCCACTTT
CASMRLGSPLHF
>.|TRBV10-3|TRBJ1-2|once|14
TGTGCCATCAGTCCCGGCACGGGGAACTATGGCTACACCTTC
CAISPGTGNYGYTF
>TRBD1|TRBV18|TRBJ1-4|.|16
TGTGCCAGCTCGCGGAATGGAGGGGGCGGTCAGGAAAAACTGTTTTTT
CASSRNGGGGQEKLFF
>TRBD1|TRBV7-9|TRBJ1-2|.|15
TGTGCCAGCAGCTCCTCGGGACAGGGAGGAAATGGCTACACCTTC
CASSSSGQGGNGYTF
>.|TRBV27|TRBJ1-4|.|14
TGTGCCAGCAGTCAGACGTTCCGGATGGAAAAACTGTTTTTT
CASSQTFRMEKLFF
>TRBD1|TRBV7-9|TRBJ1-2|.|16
TGTGCCAGCAGCCGGGGATTGGGACAGGGGGCTGTTGGCTACACCTTC
CASSRGLGQGAVGYTF
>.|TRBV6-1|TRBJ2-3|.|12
TGTGCCAGCAGGAGGACGGGTTCGTCGCAGTATTTT
CASRRTGSSQYF
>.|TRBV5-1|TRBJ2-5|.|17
TGCGCCAGCAGCTTGGGGGAGATAGGGGGATCACAAGAGACCCAGTACTTC
CASSLGEIGGSQETQYF